This note documents a single T cell receptor beta chain sequence. Its antigen is unidentified. Some clones are missing from TCRdb's copy, which holds only in-frame ones; the method was immunoSEQ multiplex PCR. The repertoire holds approximately 130,000 clones, under 95% seen once, with around 3.3% in the top ten. This sample is drawn from a study of T cell responses to AZD1222 COVID-19 vaccine. Across the study: Analyses pooled second doses at about 4 or about 12 weeks.

This CDR3 region has 13 residues. Germline CDR1 MNHEY, CDR2 SVGAGI. V shed 6 bases and J 5 bases; nucleotides not matched to a gene: 1. Findings and caveats of the study: Donor demographics were predominantly white British with a female majority; clonal diversity may be underestimated.

The origin of this receptor is an adult in good health. This specimen consisted of peripheral blood, obtained on day 0 of AZD1222 vaccination. The chain combines TRBV6-5 with TRBJ1-5; 10 bases match TRBD1. As DNA, the CDR3 is TGTGCCAGCAGCGGGACAGGGGATCAGCCCCAGCATTTT. This encodes CASSGTGDQPQHF.